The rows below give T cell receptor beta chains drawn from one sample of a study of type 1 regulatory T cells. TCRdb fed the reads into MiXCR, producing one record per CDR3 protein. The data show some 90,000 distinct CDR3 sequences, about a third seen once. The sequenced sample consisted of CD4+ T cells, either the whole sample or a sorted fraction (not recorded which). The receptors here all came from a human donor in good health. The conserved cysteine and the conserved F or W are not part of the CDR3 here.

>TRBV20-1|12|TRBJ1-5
SADKGYSNQPQH
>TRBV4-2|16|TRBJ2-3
ASSTRTSGGPSTDTQY
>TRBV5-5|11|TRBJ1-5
ASGLNRELPQH
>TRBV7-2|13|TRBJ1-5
ASSLLGGINQPQH
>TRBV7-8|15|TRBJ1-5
ASSLATIVGGNQPQH
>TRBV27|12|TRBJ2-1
ASSARLSRDEQF
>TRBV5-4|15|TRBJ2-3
ASSSPTSGRPTDTQY
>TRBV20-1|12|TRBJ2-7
SVSPTILSYEQY
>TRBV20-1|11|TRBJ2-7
SVSGQGAYEQY
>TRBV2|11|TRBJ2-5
ASREGLQETQY
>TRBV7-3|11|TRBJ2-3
ASSLTVGDTQY
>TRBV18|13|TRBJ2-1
ASSPYSGSGNEQF
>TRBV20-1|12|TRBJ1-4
SALSEATNEKLF
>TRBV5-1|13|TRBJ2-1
ASSSGLGAANEQF
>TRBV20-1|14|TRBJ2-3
SARDGVAVHTDTQY
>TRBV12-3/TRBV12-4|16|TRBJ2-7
ASSSFGVAGVGAYEQY
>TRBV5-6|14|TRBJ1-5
ASSFSGTGSIRPQH
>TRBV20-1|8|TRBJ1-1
SAWGSEAF
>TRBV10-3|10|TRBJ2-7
ATGTSNAEQY
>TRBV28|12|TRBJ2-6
ATGWGGGANVLT
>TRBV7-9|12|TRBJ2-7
ASSFGTGNYEQY
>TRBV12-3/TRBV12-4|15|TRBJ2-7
ASSGSNHGQGTYEQY
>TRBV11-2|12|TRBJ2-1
ASSRLAGYNEQF
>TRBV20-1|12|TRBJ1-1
SASQMGPNTEAF
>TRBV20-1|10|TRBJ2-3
SARETSDTQY
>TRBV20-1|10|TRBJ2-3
SASGSPDTQY
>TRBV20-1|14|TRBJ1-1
SASRHPQRGYAEAF
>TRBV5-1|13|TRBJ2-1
ASSLSSGRSQEQF
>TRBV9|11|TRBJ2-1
ASSLEAYNEQF
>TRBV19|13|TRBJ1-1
ASSPRDLMNTEAF
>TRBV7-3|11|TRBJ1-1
ASSLNLDTEAF
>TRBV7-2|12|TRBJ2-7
ASSSGGQLYEQY
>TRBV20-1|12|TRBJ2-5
SARRSTVQETQY
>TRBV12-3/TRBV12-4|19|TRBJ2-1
ASSTRAGLAGGRSYYNEQF
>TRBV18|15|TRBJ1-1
ASSPSGGGGLGSEAF
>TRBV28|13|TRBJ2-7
ASRLAGTGSYEQY
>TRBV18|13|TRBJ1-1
ASSPKSTGGTEAF